Listed below are T cell receptor beta chains from one sample, sequenced in a study of T-cell reconstitution after alpha-beta-depleted transplantation in children. TCRdb recomputed calls from the PCR reads with MiXCR, one row per CDR3 protein. The data contain a few hundred thousand distinct CDR3 sequences, 13% of them singletons. The source material was PBMCs, mostly from graft donor cells, sampled 360 days after TCRalphabeta/CD19-depleted stem cell transplant. These receptors were collected from a male patient younger than 18 who had a stem cell transplant for acute myeloid leukemia, so the T cells may come from the graft donor. CDR3s include the opening cysteine and the closing phenylalanine or tryptophan. Fields, in order: CDR3 DNA, CDR3 protein, J gene, clone size, D gene, V gene. A D gene is named only where the DNA matches it firmly. Clone size is stated in some rows and not others, as once, few, many or a class when expanded.

CDR3nt: TGCAGCGTTGGGACTATCCCCCAGGAGACCCAGTACTTC; CDR3aa: CSVGTIPQETQYF; j_gene: TRBJ2-5; abundance: few; d_gene: .; v_gene: TRBV29-1
CDR3nt: TGTGCCAGCAGTGTCAGGCTGTGGGGCGAGCAGTACTTC; CDR3aa: CASSVRLWGEQYF; j_gene: TRBJ2-7; abundance: .; d_gene: .; v_gene: TRBV6-1
CDR3nt: TGCAGTGCTAGACCACCGAAGGGGGTGAACACTGAAGCTTTCTTT; CDR3aa: CSARPPKGVNTEAFF; j_gene: TRBJ1-1; abundance: .; d_gene: .; v_gene: TRBV20-1
CDR3nt: TGCAGCGTTGAAGCGGGACAGACGAAAGAGACCCAGTACTTC; CDR3aa: CSVEAGQTKETQYF; j_gene: TRBJ2-5; abundance: .; d_gene: TRBD1; v_gene: TRBV29-1
CDR3nt: TGTGCCAGCAGTTTTGGGGATAGCAATCAGCCCCAGCATTTT; CDR3aa: CASSFGDSNQPQHF; j_gene: TRBJ1-5; abundance: few; d_gene: .; v_gene: TRBV12-3/TRBV12-4
CDR3nt: TGTGCCAGCAGCCACAAGGACAGGGAGTTCCTAAGGGACGAGCAGTACTTC; CDR3aa: CASSHKDREFLRDEQYF; j_gene: TRBJ2-7; abundance: .; d_gene: TRBD1; v_gene: TRBV14
CDR3nt: TGTGCCAGCAGTTTATTCGCTCGGGGGACTGAAGCTTTCTTT; CDR3aa: CASSLFARGTEAFF; j_gene: TRBJ1-1; abundance: .; d_gene: .; v_gene: TRBV27
CDR3nt: TGTGCCAGCAGAACTCCACAGGGGAAAATAGGAGCGGAGCAGTTCTTC; CDR3aa: CASRTPQGKIGAEQFF; j_gene: TRBJ2-1; abundance: .; d_gene: TRBD1; v_gene: TRBV12-3/TRBV12-4
CDR3nt: TGTGCCATCAGTGAGTCGCAGCAAGAGACCCAGTACTTC; CDR3aa: CAISESQQETQYF; j_gene: TRBJ2-5; abundance: few; d_gene: .; v_gene: TRBV10-3
CDR3nt: TGCGCCAGCAGCTTACCTAGCCCGGGCGGCGAGCAGTACTTC; CDR3aa: CASSLPSPGGEQYF; j_gene: TRBJ2-7; abundance: many; d_gene: .; v_gene: TRBV5-1
CDR3nt: TGTGCCAGCAGTTACACCCCGAACAGGGCCTACGAGCAGTACTTC; CDR3aa: CASSYTPNRAYEQYF; j_gene: TRBJ2-7; abundance: .; d_gene: .; v_gene: TRBV6-5
CDR3nt: TGCAGCGTTGGCGGCAGGGTAAGCGTGAACACTGAAGCTTTCTTT; CDR3aa: CSVGGRVSVNTEAFF; j_gene: TRBJ1-1; abundance: .; d_gene: .; v_gene: TRBV29-1
CDR3nt: TGTGCCATCAGCGTGATCCGGACGGTCTTCTCTGGGGCCAACGTCCTGACTTTC; CDR3aa: CAISVIRTVFSGANVLTF; j_gene: TRBJ2-6; abundance: .; d_gene: .; v_gene: TRBV10-3
CDR3nt: TGTGCCAGGGGCCCCCGGGGACTAGCGGGAGTAGGGGACATTCAGTACTTC; CDR3aa: CARGPRGLAGVGDIQYF; j_gene: TRBJ2-4; abundance: once; d_gene: TRBD2; v_gene: TRBV7-9
CDR3nt: TGTGCCAGCAGCTTGTACCTTACAGGGGACACTGAAGCTTTCTTT; CDR3aa: CASSLYLTGDTEAFF; j_gene: TRBJ1-1; abundance: many; d_gene: TRBD1; v_gene: TRBV7-9
CDR3nt: TGCGCCAGCAGCCAGTGGGGGGGACTTTTTGGGAGAGAGACCCAGTACTTC; CDR3aa: CASSQWGGLFGRETQYF; j_gene: TRBJ2-5; abundance: .; d_gene: TRBD2; v_gene: TRBV4-3
CDR3nt: TGTGCCAGCAGCTTACTAGCGGGAGAATACGAGCAGTACTTC; CDR3aa: CASSLLAGEYEQYF; j_gene: TRBJ2-7; abundance: .; d_gene: TRBD2; v_gene: TRBV7-2
CDR3nt: TGTGCCAGCAGTTACGTGACTAACGAACCTCAGGCTTTC; CDR3aa: CASSYVTNEPQAF; j_gene: TRBJ2-7; abundance: .; d_gene: .; v_gene: TRBV6-2/TRBV6-3
CDR3nt: TGTGCCAGCAGCCCTCTCGCGGCTGAAGCTTTCTTT; CDR3aa: CASSPLAAEAFF; j_gene: TRBJ1-1; abundance: few; d_gene: .; v_gene: TRBV7-6
CDR3nt: TGTGCCAGCAGTTTACTCGCGGGAGAGGGCGAGCAGTACTTC; CDR3aa: CASSLLAGEGEQYF; j_gene: TRBJ2-7; abundance: many; d_gene: TRBD2; v_gene: TRBV12-3/TRBV12-4
CDR3nt: TGTGCCACCAGTGATCCCACGCCTGGGGGGAGTCGAGGAGAGACCCAGTACTTC; CDR3aa: CATSDPTPGGSRGETQYF; j_gene: TRBJ2-5; abundance: few; d_gene: .; v_gene: TRBV24-1
CDR3nt: TGTGCCAGCAGTTCGGCGGGGGCCTCGGAGGAGACCCAGTACTTC; CDR3aa: CASSSAGASEETQYF; j_gene: TRBJ2-5; abundance: .; d_gene: .; v_gene: TRBV28
CDR3nt: TGCGCCAGCAGCGGTGCCCCGGGGGATACGCAGTATTTT; CDR3aa: CASSGAPGDTQYF; j_gene: TRBJ2-3; abundance: few; d_gene: .; v_gene: TRBV5-1
CDR3nt: TGTGCCTGGACCCTCGGCAGGGTGAACACTGAAGCTTTCTTT; CDR3aa: CAWTLGRVNTEAFF; j_gene: TRBJ1-1; abundance: .; d_gene: .; v_gene: TRBV30
CDR3nt: TGCGCCAGCAGCTGGCAGGACAACCGATACGAGCAGTACTTC; CDR3aa: CASSWQDNRYEQYF; j_gene: TRBJ2-7; abundance: many; d_gene: .; v_gene: TRBV5-1
CDR3nt: TGTGCCAGCACCTCGTTCGGGTGGAACGAGCAGTACTTC; CDR3aa: CASTSFGWNEQYF; j_gene: TRBJ2-7; abundance: few; d_gene: .; v_gene: TRBV28
CDR3nt: TGTGCCAGCAGCCCTAGCGGACCCACAAACACCGGGGAGCTGTTTTTT; CDR3aa: CASSPSGPTNTGELFF; j_gene: TRBJ2-2; abundance: .; d_gene: TRBD2; v_gene: TRBV6-2/TRBV6-3
CDR3nt: TGTGCCAGCAGCTTAGGGGACAGGGGGAATGAAAAACTGTTTTTT; CDR3aa: CASSLGDRGNEKLFF; j_gene: TRBJ1-4; abundance: few; d_gene: TRBD1; v_gene: TRBV7-9
CDR3nt: TGTGCCAGCAGTTACTACTCGCTGAGGGACAGGGAAACCTACGAGCAGTACTTC; CDR3aa: CASSYYSLRDRETYEQYF; j_gene: TRBJ2-7; abundance: .; d_gene: TRBD1; v_gene: TRBV6-2/TRBV6-3
CDR3nt: TGCGCCAGCAGCTTGGCACAGGGGAGATATTCACCCCTCCACTTT; CDR3aa: CASSLAQGRYSPLHF; j_gene: TRBJ1-6; abundance: .; d_gene: TRBD1; v_gene: TRBV5-1
CDR3nt: TGTGCCAGCAGCCCGACTAGCGGGAGGTGGGGCACAGATACGCAGTATTTT; CDR3aa: CASSPTSGRWGTDTQYF; j_gene: TRBJ2-3; abundance: .; d_gene: TRBD2; v_gene: TRBV4-2
CDR3nt: TGTGCCAGCAGCTTAATACAGGGGGTCTACGAGCAGTACTTC; CDR3aa: CASSLIQGVYEQYF; j_gene: TRBJ2-7; abundance: .; d_gene: TRBD1; v_gene: TRBV5-6
CDR3nt: TGTGCCAGCAGCCAAGTAGGGGTCCCCGGGGATCAAGAGACCCAGTACTTC; CDR3aa: CASSQVGVPGDQETQYF; j_gene: TRBJ2-5; abundance: few; d_gene: .; v_gene: TRBV4-2
CDR3nt: TGTGCCAGCAGTATAACCCGGGGGACTAGCACAGATACGCAGTATTTT; CDR3aa: CASSITRGTSTDTQYF; j_gene: TRBJ2-3; abundance: few; d_gene: .; v_gene: TRBV28
CDR3nt: TGTGCCAGCTCACCACTGGGACTAGTCGGAGAGACCCAGTACTTC; CDR3aa: CASSPLGLVGETQYF; j_gene: TRBJ2-5; abundance: few; d_gene: TRBD2; v_gene: TRBV18
CDR3nt: TGCAGTGTCCAGAGGTGGTTTACCGGGGAGCTGTTTTTT; CDR3aa: CSVQRWFTGELFF; j_gene: TRBJ2-2; abundance: .; d_gene: .; v_gene: TRBV20-1
CDR3nt: TGTGCCAGTAGTAGCGGGAGTTGGAATGAGCAGTTCTTC; CDR3aa: CASSSGSWNEQFF; j_gene: TRBJ2-1; abundance: many; d_gene: TRBD2; v_gene: TRBV19
CDR3nt: TGTGCCAGCAGTTTATTAGGGACAGGATTATCGGTATATGGCTACACCTTC; CDR3aa: CASSLLGTGLSVYGYTF; j_gene: TRBJ1-2; abundance: few; d_gene: TRBD1; v_gene: TRBV27